The 11 T cell receptor beta chains below come from one sample, sequenced in a study of Graves' ophthalmopathy and Graves' hyperthyroidism. Amplification targeted the TCR beta CDR3 regions, with RNA transcripts as the source material. Scientists carried out first-round RT-PCR using HTBI primers and then a second-round multiplex PCR. TCRdb re-called the multiplex PCR reads with MiXCR, one entry per CDR3 protein. This table has a few hundred thousand distinct CDR3 sequences, about 18% appearing once. Input material: peripheral blood. The receptors shown here come from an adult woman with stable Graves' hyperthyroidism.

This clonotype was recorded at least ten times. The rearrangement joins TRBV12-3 or TRBV12-4 to TRBJ2-7; D perhaps matches TRBD2 (5 bases). The CDR3 spans 14 residues. Trimming removed 6 bases at V and 2 bases at J, with 14 bases between. Here the CDR3 DNA reads TGTGCCAGCAGCTTAAGTGGAGGCCCCTACGAGCAGTACTTC. Encoded protein: CASSLSGGPYEQYF.

This clonotype showed up many times. V usage is TRBV28 and J usage is TRBJ2-5, with no clear D. Trimming took off 4 bases at V and 2 bases at J, with 23 bases between the two ends. The CDR3 is 18 residues long. Germline values: CDR1 MDHEN, CDR2 SYDVKM. The CDR3 is CASSSLPLSYLGQETQYF. The CDR3 DNA is TGTGCCAGCAGTTCCCTCCCCCTTTCGTACCTGGGGCAAGAGACCCAGTACTTC.

This clonotype was counted many times. This chain links TRBV10-3 with TRBJ2-2; either TRBD1 or TRBD2 may fit D (5 bases each). The V gene's germline CDR1 is ENHRY and CDR2 SYGVKD. This CDR3 is 15 amino acids long. The V end was cut by 3 bases, the J end by 6 bases, with 14 bases between. This CDR3 reads CAISDVGERAGELFF. The CDR3 DNA follows: TGTGCCATCAGTGACGTGGGGGAGAGGGCCGGGGAGCTGTTTTTT.

This clonotype came up many times. The V and J genes are TRBV29-1 and TRBJ2-7; possibly TRBD1 for D (5 bases). Germline assignment: CDR1 SQVTM and CDR2 ANQGSEA. The CDR3 is 14 amino acids. The ends were cut back, 4 bases at V and 2 bases at J, with 15 bases in the middle. CDR3 residues: CSVAVNQGTYEQYF. CDR3 nucleotides: TGCAGCGTTGCGGTGAACCAGGGTACCTACGAGCAGTACTTC.

The CDR3 bases are TGTGCCAGCAGCCCACCCTCTGGCGGACCCTGGGGAGAGACCCAGTACTTC. Its translation: CASSPPSGGPWGETQYF. The V and J genes are TRBV5-6 and TRBJ2-5; D is unclear. Trimming shortened V by 4 bases and J by 4 bases, and 23 bases separated the two germline ends. This CDR3 has 17 amino acids. Germline loops: CDR1 SGHDT, CDR2 YYEEEE.

At least ten counts were recorded for this clonotype. At one boundary the junction diverges from the germline segment, which might be a read error. The chain combines TRBV5-8 with TRBJ1-5; D not certain. The CDR3 is made up of 14 amino acids. Per germline, CDR1 SGHTS and CDR2 YDEGEE. The CDR3 coding sequence is TGTGCCAGCAGCTTGGTACCCTCAAGTGTGCCCCAGCGTTTT. Translated, it gives CASSLVPSSVPQRF.

As regards this clonotype: Germline and junction disagree at one end, which may indicate a read error. The rearrangement joins TRBV29-1 to TRBJ1-1; 8 bases agree with TRBD1. The CDR3 is made up of 13 amino acids. Germline lookup yields CDR1 SQVTM and CDR2 ANQGSEA. CDR3 amino acids: CSAMDRVNIEAFF. For the CDR3, the DNA is TGCAGCGCCATGGACAGGGTGAACATTGAAGCTTTCTTT.

This clonotype was seen at least ten times. This chain connects TRBV14 to TRBJ2-4; 7 positions match TRBD1. CDR1 and CDR2 from the germline V gene are SGHDN and FVKESK. The length of the CDR3 is 16 residues. J was trimmed by 2 bases and V by 1 base; bases with no gene match: 5. The CDR3 region is CASSQGGGYPKNIQYF. In DNA form, the CDR3 reads TGTGCCAGCAGCCAAGGAGGGGGCTACCCCAAAAACATTCAGTACTTC.

This clonotype was detected many times. The J gene is TRBJ2-2, the V gene TRBV28; no clear D. The CDR3 totals 14 residues. Trimming left V 5 bases short and J 2 bases short, with 9 bases between. Germline CDR1 reads MDHEN; CDR2 reads SYDVKM. Here the CDR3 DNA reads TGTGCCAGCAGTCCCCATCTCAACACCGGGGAGCTGTTTTTT. Protein: CASSPHLNTGELFF.

This clonotype was counted many times. The chain has TRBV7-2 and TRBJ2-7, with D possibly being TRBD2 (6 bases). The CDR3 is 15 residues long. V shed 4 bases and J shed 2 bases, with 15 bases lying between them. Germline V lookup: CDR1 SGHTA, CDR2 FQGNSA. The CDR3 DNA sequence: TGTGCCAGCAGCTCTAGGCCTGGGACTGCCTACGAGCAGTACTTC. Amino acids: CASSSRPGTAYEQYF.

This rearrangement joins TRBV12-3 or TRBV12-4 to TRBJ1-1; no clear D gene. The V end was cut by 6 bases, the J end by 3 bases, with 8 bases between. The CDR3 totals 12 residues. For the CDR3, the DNA is TGTGCCAGCAGGCCCGGCTACACTGAAGCTTTCTTT. Amino acids: CASRPGYTEAFF.